This T cell receptor beta chain was identified in a study of beta chain features in type 1 diabetes. Study information: Patients did not differ from healthy donors in age, gender or cell yield.

Sequencing targeted expressed TCRB transcripts, as all isolated RNA had been reverse transcribed. Sequencing used immunoSEQ multiplex PCR; TCRdb keeps in-frame clones, though not all of them. The sample holds 550,000 to 850,000 clones; around an eighth are singletons and the top ten take 0.022%. Regarding the study as a whole: Patients with Type 1 diabetes showed moderately but significantly shorter TCRB CDR3s in all four CD4+ subsets.

As to this clone: The antigen remains undetermined.

Germline CDR1 reads MNHEY; CDR2 reads SMNVEV (reference sequence). V shed 5 bases and J 1 base; nucleotides not matched to a gene: 3. CDR3 length: 15 residues. Material for sequencing was naive CD4+ T cells from blood. The chain combines TRBV27 with TRBJ1-5; 9 nucleotides match TRBD1. The clonotype comes from a man aged 18 to 30 with type 1 diabetes. The CDR3 DNA is TGTGCCAGCAGTCGACAGGGGGGAAGCAATCAGCCCCAGCATTTT. This codes for CASSRQGGSNQPQHF.